The clone carrying this T cell receptor (beta chain) appeared once. Per the original methods: Researchers report that nucleated cell counts were estimated from reference gene primer amplification. Method: immunoSEQ multiplex PCR; TCRdb's copy keeps in-frame clones and lacks some. V, J and clone size were drawn from that table, and D and trimming were deduced from the DNA. The table lists about 120,000 clones, 70% to 80% of them singletons, with 7.9% in the top ten. V was shortened by 3 bases and J by 10 bases, with 11 bases between the two germline ends. The CDR3 totals 12 residues. CDR1 and CDR2 (germline): KGHDR, SFDVKD. This specimen belongs to a study of blood T cell repertoires in COVID-19. Study overall: Researchers got acute and convalescent COVID-19 samples from the United States, Italy and Spain. Sample material is recorded as cDNA or gDNA derived from T cells, B-cell-depleted T cells, or PBMCs.

The sample was peripheral blood. This receptor was taken from a human donor in a cohort sampled during active COVID-19. The chain carries TRBV24-1 and TRBJ1-1, with D possibly being TRBD1 (5 bases). CDR3 sequence: CATSDPGQGAFF. In DNA, the CDR3 is TGTGCCACCAGTGATCCCGGACAAGGAGCTTTCTTT.